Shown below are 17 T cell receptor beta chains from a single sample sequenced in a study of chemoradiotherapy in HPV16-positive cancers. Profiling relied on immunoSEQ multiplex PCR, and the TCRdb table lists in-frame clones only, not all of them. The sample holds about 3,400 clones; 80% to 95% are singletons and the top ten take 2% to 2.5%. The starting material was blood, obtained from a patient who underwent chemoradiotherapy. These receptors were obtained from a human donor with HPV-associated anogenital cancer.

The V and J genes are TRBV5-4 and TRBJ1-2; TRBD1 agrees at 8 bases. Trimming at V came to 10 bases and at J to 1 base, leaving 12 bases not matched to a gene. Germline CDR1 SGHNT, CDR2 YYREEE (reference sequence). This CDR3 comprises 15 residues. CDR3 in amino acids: CAFSFRGRGNYGYTF. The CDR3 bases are TGTGCCTTTTCCTTCAGGGGGCGCGGTAACTATGGCTACACCTTC.

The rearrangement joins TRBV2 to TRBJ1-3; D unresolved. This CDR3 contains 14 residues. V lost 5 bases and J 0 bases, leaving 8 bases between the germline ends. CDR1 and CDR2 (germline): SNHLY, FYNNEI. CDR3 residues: CASSYGSSGNTIYF. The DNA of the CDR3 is TGTGCCAGCAGTTACGGTAGCTCTGGAAACACCATATATTTT.

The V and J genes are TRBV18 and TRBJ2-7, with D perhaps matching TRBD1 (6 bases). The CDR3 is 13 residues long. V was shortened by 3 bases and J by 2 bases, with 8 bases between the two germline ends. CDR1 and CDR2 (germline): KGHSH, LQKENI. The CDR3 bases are TGTGCCAGCTCACCTGGACAGACCTACGAGCAGTACTTC. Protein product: CASSPGQTYEQYF.

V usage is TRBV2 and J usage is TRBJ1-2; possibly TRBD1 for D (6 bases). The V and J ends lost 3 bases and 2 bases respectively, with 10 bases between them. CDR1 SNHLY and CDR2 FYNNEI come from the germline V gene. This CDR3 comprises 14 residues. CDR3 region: CASSEDRINYGYTF. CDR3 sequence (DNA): TGTGCCAGCAGTGAGGACAGAATCAACTATGGCTACACCTTC.

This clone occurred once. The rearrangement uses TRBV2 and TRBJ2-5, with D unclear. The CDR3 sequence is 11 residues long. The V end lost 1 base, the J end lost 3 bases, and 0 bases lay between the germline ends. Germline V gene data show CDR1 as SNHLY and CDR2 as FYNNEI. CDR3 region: CASSEEETQYF. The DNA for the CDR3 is TGTGCCAGCAGTGAAGAAGAGACCCAGTACTTC.

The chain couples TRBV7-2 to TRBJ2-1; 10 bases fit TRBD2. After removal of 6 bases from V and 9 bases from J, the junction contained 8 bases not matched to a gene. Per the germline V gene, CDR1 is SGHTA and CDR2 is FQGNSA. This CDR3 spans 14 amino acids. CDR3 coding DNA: TGTGCCAGCAGTCCGGGACTAGCGTACGGTGAGCAGTTCTTC. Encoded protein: CASSPGLAYGEQFF.

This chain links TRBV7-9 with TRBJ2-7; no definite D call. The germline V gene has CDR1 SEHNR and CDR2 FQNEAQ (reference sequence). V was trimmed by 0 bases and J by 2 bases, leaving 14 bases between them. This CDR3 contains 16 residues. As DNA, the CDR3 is TGTGCCAGCAGCTTAGCGAACGCAGCATCAACCTACGAGCAGTACTTC. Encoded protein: CASSLANAASTYEQYF.

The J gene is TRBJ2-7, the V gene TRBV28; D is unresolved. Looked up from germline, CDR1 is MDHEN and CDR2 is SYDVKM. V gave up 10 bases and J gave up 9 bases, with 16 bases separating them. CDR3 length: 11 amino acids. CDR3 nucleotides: TGTGCCACCTCCCTTCAAAGAGGGCAGTACTTC. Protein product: CATSLQRGQYF.

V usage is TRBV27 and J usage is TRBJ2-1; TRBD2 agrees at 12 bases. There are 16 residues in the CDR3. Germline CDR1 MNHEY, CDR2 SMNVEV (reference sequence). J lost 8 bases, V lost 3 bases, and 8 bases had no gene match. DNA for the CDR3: TGTGCCAGCAGTTTCGAGACTAGCGGGGGTAACGATGAGCAGTTCTTC. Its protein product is CASSFETSGGNDEQFF.

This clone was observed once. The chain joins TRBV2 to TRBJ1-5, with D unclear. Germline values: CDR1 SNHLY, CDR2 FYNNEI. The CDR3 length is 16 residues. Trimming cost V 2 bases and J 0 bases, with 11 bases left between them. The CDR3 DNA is TGTGCCAGCAGTGAATTCGGCGGGGATAGCAATCAGCCCCAGCATTTT. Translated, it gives CASSEFGGDSNQPQHF.

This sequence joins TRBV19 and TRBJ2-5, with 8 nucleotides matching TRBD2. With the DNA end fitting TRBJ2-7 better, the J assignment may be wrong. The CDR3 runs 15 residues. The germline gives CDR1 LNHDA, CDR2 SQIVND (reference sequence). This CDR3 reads CASSIPSGSSYEQYF. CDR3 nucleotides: TGTGCCAGTAGTATTCCAAGCGGGAGTTCCTACGAGCAGTACTTC.

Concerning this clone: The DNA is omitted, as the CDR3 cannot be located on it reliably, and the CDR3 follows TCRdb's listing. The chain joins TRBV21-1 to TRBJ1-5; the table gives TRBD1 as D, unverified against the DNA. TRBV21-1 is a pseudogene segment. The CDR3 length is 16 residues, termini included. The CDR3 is CASSKVGRGSNQPQHF.

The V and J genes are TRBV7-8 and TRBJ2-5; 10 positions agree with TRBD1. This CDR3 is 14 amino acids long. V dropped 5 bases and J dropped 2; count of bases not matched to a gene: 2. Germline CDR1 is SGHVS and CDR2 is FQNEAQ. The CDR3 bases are TGTGCCAGCAGCAAGGGACAGGGGCAAGAGACCCAGTACTTC. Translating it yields CASSKGQGQETQYF.

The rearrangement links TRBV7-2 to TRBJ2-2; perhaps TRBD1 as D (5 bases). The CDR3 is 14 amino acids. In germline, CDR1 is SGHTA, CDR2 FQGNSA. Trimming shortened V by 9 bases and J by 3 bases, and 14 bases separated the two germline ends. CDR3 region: CASDTSGYTGELFF. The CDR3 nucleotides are TGTGCCAGTGACACCTCAGGGTACACCGGGGAGCTGTTTTTT.

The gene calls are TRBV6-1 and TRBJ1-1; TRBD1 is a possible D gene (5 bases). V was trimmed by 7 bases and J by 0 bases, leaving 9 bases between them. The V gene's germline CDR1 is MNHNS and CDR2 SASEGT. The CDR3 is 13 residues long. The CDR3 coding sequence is TGTGCCAGCACTGTGACAGTGAACACTGAAGCTTTCTTT. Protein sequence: CASTVTVNTEAFF.

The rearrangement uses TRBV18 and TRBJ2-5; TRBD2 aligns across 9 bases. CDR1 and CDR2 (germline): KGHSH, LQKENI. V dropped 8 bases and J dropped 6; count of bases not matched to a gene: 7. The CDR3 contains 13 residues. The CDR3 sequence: CASAGLARQTQYF. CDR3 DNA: TGTGCCAGCGCGGGACTAGCTAGGCAGACCCAGTACTTC.

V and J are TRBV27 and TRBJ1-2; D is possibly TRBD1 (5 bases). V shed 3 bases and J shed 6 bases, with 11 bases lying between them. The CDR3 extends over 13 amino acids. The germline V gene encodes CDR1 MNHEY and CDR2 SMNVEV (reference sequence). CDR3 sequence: CASSFRPGHGYTF. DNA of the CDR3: TGTGCCAGCAGTTTCAGGCCAGGGCATGGCTACACCTTC.